This T cell receptor (beta chain) derives from a study of T cells after yellow fever vaccination. The CDR3 totals 13 residues. The germline V and J ends were trimmed by 6 bases and 6 bases, with 13 bases remaining between them. TCRdb ran MiXCR on the 5' RACE reads and lists one entry per CDR3 protein. Of 300,000 to 450,000 distinct CDR3 sequences in the sample, 8% to 9.5% are singletons; the top ten hold approximately 15%. The clonotype was recovered from a man between 18 and 29 years old who received the YFV17D yellow fever vaccine. The rearrangement joins TRBV12-3 or TRBV12-4 to TRBJ2-3; D is undetermined. The starting material was PBMCs, obtained about 41 days after the first yellow fever vaccination. The CDR3 bases are TGTGCCAGCAGCCTAAACTTGGGGGATACGCAGTATTTT. This codes for CASSLNLGDTQYF.